The source of this T cell receptor (beta chain) is a study of sequential checkpoint blockade in melanoma. Background on the study: Each arm's sequence ended with maintenance nivolumab. General observations from the study: Pretreatment TIL clonality tracked with response in the nivolumab-first arm. T-cell fraction and clonality followed PD-L1 and CD8+ counts, not mutational load.

The sample's treatment: randomized to nivolumab then ipilimumab (arm A) or the reverse (arm B). The protocol was immunoSEQ multiplex PCR, while the TCRdb copy is restricted to in-frame clones and leaves out a portion. Of approximately 3,500 clones listed, roughly 25% are singletons. This clone occurred a few times. Its antigen is undetermined. The source material was tumor tissue (inferred from file names), sampled from a patient given nivolumab and ipilimumab in sequence. The sequence was obtained from a human donor with melanoma.

CDR3 residues: CATSRDLAGSVLGQYF. The DNA of the CDR3 is TGTGCCACCAGCAGAGATCTAGCAGGGTCCGTCCTAGGGCAGTACTTC. The chain uses TRBV15 and TRBJ2-7; either TRBD1 or TRBD2 may supply D (5 bases each). CDR3 length: 16 residues. Trimming shortened V by 0 bases and J by 9 bases, and 21 bases separated the two germline ends. Germline V lookup: CDR1 LNHNV, CDR2 YYDKDF (reference sequence).